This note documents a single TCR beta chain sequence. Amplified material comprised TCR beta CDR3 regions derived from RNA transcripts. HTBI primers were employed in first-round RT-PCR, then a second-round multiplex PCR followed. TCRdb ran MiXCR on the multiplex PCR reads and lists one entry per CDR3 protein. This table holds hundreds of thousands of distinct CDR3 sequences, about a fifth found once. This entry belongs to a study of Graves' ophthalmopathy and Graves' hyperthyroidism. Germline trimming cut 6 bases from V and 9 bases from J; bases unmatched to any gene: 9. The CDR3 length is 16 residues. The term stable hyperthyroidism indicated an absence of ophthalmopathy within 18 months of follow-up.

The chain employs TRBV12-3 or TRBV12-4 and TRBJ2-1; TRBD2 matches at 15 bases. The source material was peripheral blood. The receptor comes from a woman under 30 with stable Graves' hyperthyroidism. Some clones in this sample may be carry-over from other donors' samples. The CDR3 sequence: CASRGRGTSGGTEQFF. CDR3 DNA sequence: TGTGCCAGCAGGGGAAGGGGGACTAGCGGGGGGACTGAGCAGTTCTTC.